These 18 T cell receptor beta chains were sequenced from one sample in a study of cytomegalovirus exposure and HLA in healthy donors. Data came from immunoSEQ multiplex PCR; TCRdb stores just in-frame clones and leaves some out. The sample records some 170,000 clones, roughly 86% being singletons. Sequencing was carried out using PBMCs. These receptors were collected from a man in his late teens or twenties in good health and CMV-seropositive.

This sequence joins TRBV5-1 and TRBJ2-7; D gene unclear. Trimming took 1 base from V and 5 from J, leaving 10 bases between them. The CDR3 sequence is 13 residues long. Germline values: CDR1 SGHRS, CDR2 YFSETQ. CDR3 DNA: TGCGCCAGCAGCTTGTGGAGCAGCCACGAGCAGTACTTC. This sequence encodes CASSLWSSHEQYF.

The J gene is TRBJ1-2, the V gene TRBV29-1; TRBD1 is a possible D gene (5 bases). Germline V gene lookup returns CDR1 SQVTM and CDR2 ANQGSEA. This CDR3 comprises 14 residues. The V gene lost 4 bases and the J gene lost 9 bases, with 21 bases spanning the gap. Here the CDR3 DNA reads TGCAGCGTTGGCCGCCAGGGTCAGGGCCCGCGCTACACCTTC. It yields the protein CSVGRQGQGPRYTF.

The chain uses TRBV7-9 and TRBJ1-5; D is possibly TRBD1 (5 bases). The CDR3 is 15 residues long. Germline CDR1 and CDR2: SEHNR and FQNEAQ (reference sequence). The V gene lost 2 bases and the J gene lost 6 bases, with 14 bases spanning the gap. CDR3 coding DNA: TGTGCCAGCAGCTTATCGACAGAGTGGGGTCAGCCCCAGCATTTT. It translates to CASSLSTEWGQPQHF.

The chain has TRBV14 and TRBJ2-1; D uncertain. V was pared by 3 bases and J by 2 bases, with 8 bases between. Germline V gives CDR1 SGHDN, CDR2 FVKESK. This CDR3 spans 14 amino acids. The CDR3 region has the DNA TGTGCCAGCAGCCACCTAGAGACCTACAATGAGCAGTTCTTC. Its translation: CASSHLETYNEQFF.

This clone appeared a few times. The chain employs TRBV28 and TRBJ2-1; TRBD1 is a possible D gene (7 bases). This CDR3 contains 13 residues. V lost 4 bases and J lost 9, with 13 bases in between. Germline CDR1 MDHEN, CDR2 SYDVKM. The CDR3 is CASSSGAGGEQFF. The DNA of the CDR3 is TGTGCCAGCAGTTCGGGAGCAGGGGGTGAGCAGTTCTTC.

CDR3 sequence: CASSYRKQDQPQHF. In nucleotides, the CDR3 is TGTGCCAGCAGTTACAGGAAACAGGATCAGCCCCAGCATTTT. This chain connects TRBV6-6 to TRBJ1-5; tentative D call: TRBD1 (5 bases). Trimming took off 2 bases at V and 5 bases at J, with 10 bases between the two ends. In germline, CDR1 is MNHNY, CDR2 SVGAGI (reference sequence). The length of the CDR3 is 14 residues.

This rearrangement joins TRBV29-1 to TRBJ2-7; 10 nucleotides agree with TRBD1. The CDR3 length is 12 residues. After removal of 4 bases from V and 12 bases from J, the junction contained 9 bases not matched to a gene. The V gene's germline CDR1 is SQVTM and CDR2 ANQGSEA. The CDR3 DNA reads TGCAGCGTTGTGACAGGGGGCGCGAATCGGTACTTC. Translating it yields CSVVTGGANRYF.

The CDR3 region is CASSRQGHQPQHF. The CDR3 nucleotides read TGTGCCAGCTCGAGGCAGGGGCATCAGCCCCAGCATTTT. The chain carries TRBV7-2 and TRBJ1-5; possibly TRBD1 for D (6 bases). Germline V gives CDR1 SGHTA, CDR2 FQGNSA. Trimming shortened V by 8 bases and J by 5 bases, and 13 bases separated the two germline ends. The CDR3 sequence is 13 residues long.

V gene TRBV2 combines with J gene TRBJ2-7, with 9 nucleotides matching TRBD1. CDR3 length equals 14 residues. J lost 1 base, V lost 4 bases, and 2 bases had no gene match. Per the germline V gene, CDR1 is SNHLY and CDR2 is FYNNEI. The CDR3 sequence: CASSAGTGSYEQYF. CDR3 DNA: TGTGCCAGCAGTGCCGGGACAGGGTCCTACGAGCAGTACTTC.

The gene calls are TRBV2 and TRBJ2-7, with 8 bases identical to TRBD2. The CDR3 has 15 amino acids. V shed 3 bases and J 5 bases; nucleotides not matched to a gene: 9. Germline assignment: CDR1 SNHLY and CDR2 FYNNEI. The CDR3 loop reads CASSDVGSGTNEQYF. DNA of the CDR3: TGTGCCAGCAGTGATGTGGGTAGCGGGACCAACGAGCAGTACTTC.

V usage is TRBV29-1 and J usage is TRBJ2-2; 10 bases map to TRBD2. Germline assignment: CDR1 SQVTM and CDR2 ANQGSEA. Trimming at V came to 0 bases and at J to 4 bases, leaving 2 bases not matched to a gene. The CDR3 is 15 residues long. The CDR3 loop is CSVEEAGGSTGELFF. As DNA, the CDR3 is TGCAGCGTTGAAGAAGCGGGAGGGAGCACCGGGGAGCTGTTTTTT.

CDR3 amino acids: CASSQEGGAYTEAFF. Here the CDR3 DNA reads TGTGCCAGCAGCCAAGAAGGAGGGGCCTACACTGAAGCTTTCTTT. This chain joins TRBV14 and TRBJ1-1; possible D gene TRBD1, 5 bases. Germline CDR1 reads SGHDN; CDR2 reads FVKESK. The V end lost 0 bases, the J end lost 3 bases, and 11 bases lay between the germline ends. CDR3 length equals 15 residues.

This chain connects TRBV9 to TRBJ2-7; 11 bases match TRBD2. Germline CDR1 reads SGDLS; CDR2 reads YYNGEE. The CDR3 is made up of 16 amino acids. With 0 bases clipped from V and 0 bases from J, the junction kept 2 bases outside the gene matches. The CDR3 nucleotides are TGTGCCAGCAGCGTAGGACTAGCGGGAAGCTCCTACGAGCAGTACTTC. It codes for CASSVGLAGSSYEQYF. Full variable domain (rest looked up from reference TRBV9 and TRBJ2-7): DSGVTQTPKHLITATGQRVTLRCSPRSGDLSVYWYQQSLDQGLQFLIQYYNGEERAKGNILERFSAQQFPDLHSELNLSSLELGDSALYFCASSVGLAGSSYEQYFGPGTRLTVT.

This rearrangement joins TRBV5-1 to TRBJ2-1; weak D call: TRBD2 (5 bases). In germline, CDR1 is SGHRS, CDR2 YFSETQ. V was pared by 4 bases and J by 9 bases, with 11 bases between. The CDR3 extends over 12 amino acids. CDR3 region: CASSLTGGEQFF. The CDR3 DNA reads TGCGCCAGCAGCCTTACCGGAGGTGAGCAGTTCTTC.

This chain joins TRBV4-1 and TRBJ2-5, with D possibly matching TRBD2 (8 bases). This CDR3 region has 18 residues. Per germline, CDR1 MGHRA and CDR2 YSYEKL. V lost 4 bases, J lost 4 bases, and 25 bases lay in between. Here the CDR3 reads CASSRGRQGVTSGETQYF. DNA for the CDR3: TGCGCCAGCAGCCGCGGTCGGCAGGGGGTTACTAGCGGAGAGACCCAGTACTTC.

In this sample, this clone turned up once. The chain recombines TRBV18 with TRBJ2-7, with 7 bases lining up with TRBD2. V shed 2 bases and J 3 bases; nucleotides not matched to a gene: 10. CDR1 and CDR2 from the germline V gene are KGHSH and LQKENI. This CDR3 has 16 amino acids. The CDR3 DNA sequence: TGTGCCAGCTCACCAACATCCCGGGACTACAACTACGAGCAGTACTTC. As protein: CASSPTSRDYNYEQYF.

The J gene is TRBJ1-5, the V gene TRBV27; TRBD1 is a possible D gene (6 bases). CDR3 length: 17 residues. CDR1 is MNHEY, CDR2 SMNVEV, per germline (reference sequence). V shed 6 bases and J shed 2 bases, with 20 bases lying between them. The CDR3: CASSPGTPYLGNQPQHF. CDR3 DNA sequence: TGTGCCAGCAGCCCCGGGACACCCTATTTGGGCAATCAGCCCCAGCATTTT.

The chain joins TRBV5-6 to TRBJ1-2, with D unclear. The CDR3 length is 14 residues. CDR1 SGHDT and CDR2 YYEEEE come from the germline V gene. V was cut by 0 bases and J by 6 bases, with 12 bases left in between. CDR3 nucleotide sequence: TGTGCCAGCAGCTTGGGGGGAGGGAAAAATGGCTACACCTTC. The encoded protein is CASSLGGGKNGYTF.